This T cell receptor (beta chain) comes out of a study of T cell responses to AZD1222 COVID-19 vaccine. The CDR3 length is 15 residues. Germline V lookup: CDR1 SGHTA, CDR2 FQGNSA. The V gene lost 3 bases and the J gene lost 2 bases, with 12 bases spanning the gap. Here immunoSEQ multiplex PCR was the method, and the copy in TCRdb shows in-frame clones only, minus some. This table has 140,000 or so clones, approximately 91% appearing once. The specimen comprised peripheral blood, sampled 28 days after the second AZD1222 dose. This clonotype was obtained from an adult who received the AZD1222 COVID-19 vaccine. The V call is TRBV7-2, the J call TRBJ2-3; no clear D. CDR3 nucleotides: TGTGCCAGCAGCTTTGCCGGTTTAAACACAGATACGCAGTATTTT. This codes for CASSFAGLNTDTQYF.